A single sample is the source of the 8 T cell receptor beta chains below, sequenced in a study of control samples from healthy donors and cancer patients. Data came from immunoSEQ multiplex PCR; TCRdb stores just in-frame clones and leaves some out. Here the sample spans around 110,000 clones, more than 70% being singletons. Sequenced input: blood. The source is a woman aged 70 to 79 in good health.

The chain carries TRBV7-2 and TRBJ1-5; no reliable D call. The CDR3 has 16 residues. Per the germline V gene, CDR1 is SGHTA and CDR2 is FQGNSA. Trimming took off 5 bases at V and 2 bases at J, with 16 bases between the two ends. In DNA form, the CDR3 reads TGTGCCAGCAGCCTAATGGGGAGTCGGGGCAATCAGCCCCAGCATTTT. Its translation is CASSLMGSRGNQPQHF.

J is TRBJ1-2 and V is TRBV5-4; D unresolved. The CDR3 is made up of 14 amino acids. The germline V and J ends were trimmed by 1 base and 2 bases, with 9 bases remaining between them. The germline CDR1 and CDR2 sequences are SGHNT and YYREEE (reference sequence). As DNA, the CDR3 is TGTGCCAGCAGCTTGCCCCGGGGAAACTATGGCTACACCTTC. It translates to CASSLPRGNYGYTF.

This sequence joins TRBV19 and TRBJ2-7, with 12 bases lining up with TRBD2. Losses at the gene ends were 6 bases for V and 3 bases for J; bases not matched to a gene: 3. Germline CDR1 and CDR2: LNHDA and SQIVND (reference sequence). This CDR3 spans 14 amino acids. The CDR3: CASSQTSGGYEQYF. CDR3 nucleotide sequence: TGTGCCAGTAGCCAGACTAGCGGGGGCTACGAGCAGTACTTC.

The chain carries TRBV27 and TRBJ1-5, with 10 positions matching TRBD1. The junction had 11 bases not matched to a gene; V was cut back by 6 bases and J by 0 bases. CDR3 length: 18 residues. Germline lookup yields CDR1 MNHEY and CDR2 SMNVEV (reference sequence). In DNA, the CDR3 is TGTGCCAGCAGAAGACAGGGGGCTGCACCCGATAGCAATCAGCCCCAGCATTTT. Encoded protein: CASRRQGAAPDSNQPQHF.

The chain uses TRBV19 and TRBJ1-2; D unclear. Germline CDR1 LNHDA, CDR2 SQIVND (reference sequence). The CDR3 extends over 13 amino acids. Trimming pared 6 bases from V and 4 bases from J, leaving 12 bases between. Here the CDR3 reads CASRTGPFYGYTF. In nucleotides, the CDR3 is TGTGCCAGTAGGACCGGGCCTTTCTATGGCTACACCTTC. Filled out from reference TRBV19 and TRBJ1-2, the complete variable domain reads DGGITQSPKYLFRKEGQNVTLSCEQNLNHDAMYWYRQDPGQGLRLIYYSQIVNDFQKGDIAEGYSVSREKKESFPLTVTSAQKNPTAFYLCASRTGPFYGYTFGSGTRLTVV.

The chain joins TRBV18 to TRBJ2-7; 8 nucleotides agree with TRBD1. Germline CDR1 KGHSH, CDR2 LQKENI. This CDR3 is built from 13 residues. The junction had 6 bases not matched to a gene; V was cut back by 6 bases and J by 5 bases. For the CDR3, the DNA is TGTGCCAGCTCGGACAGGGTGGCACACGAGCAGTACTTC. It codes for CASSDRVAHEQYF.

This clone was seen once. This chain joins TRBV7-8 and TRBJ2-3; D gene unclear. There are 11 residues in the CDR3. V was pared by 4 bases and J by 2 bases, with 1 base between. Germline-derived CDR1 and CDR2 are SGHVS and FQNEAQ. The CDR3 DNA follows: TGTGCCAGCAGCTACACAGATACGCAGTATTTT. It specifies CASSYTDTQYF.

The chain links TRBV6-5 to TRBJ1-2; maybe TRBD1 (6 bases). This CDR3 is built from 14 residues. The germline V gene has CDR1 MNHEY and CDR2 SVGAGI. The V end was cut by 1 base, the J end by 7 bases, with 13 bases between. The DNA for the CDR3 is TGTGCCAGCAGTTACTTCTCAGGGGTTGGTGGCTACACCTTC. It encodes CASSYFSGVGGYTF.